This TCR beta chain emerged from a study of T cell responses to AZD1222 COVID-19 vaccine. Study-wide findings and caveats: Close to half of spike-specific TCRs reportedly recognize unmutated variant regions.

Regarding this clone: Antigen unknown.

Profiled with immunoSEQ multiplex PCR; TCRdb holds only in-frame clones, not every one. This table holds 110,000 to 150,000 clones, approximately 90% found once. Trimming pared 6 bases from V and 3 bases from J, leaving 13 bases between. The germline V gene has CDR1 LGHNT and CDR2 FRNRAP. The CDR3 sequence is 14 residues long. This clonotype originated in an adult in good health. The starting material was peripheral blood, obtained on day 0 of AZD1222 vaccination. The V call is TRBV12-5, the J call TRBJ2-3, with D perhaps matching TRBD1 or TRBD2 (5 bases each). CDR3 amino acids: CASGRGTGTDTQYF. The CDR3 DNA is TGTGCTAGTGGAAGGGGTACGGGGACAGATACGCAGTATTTT.